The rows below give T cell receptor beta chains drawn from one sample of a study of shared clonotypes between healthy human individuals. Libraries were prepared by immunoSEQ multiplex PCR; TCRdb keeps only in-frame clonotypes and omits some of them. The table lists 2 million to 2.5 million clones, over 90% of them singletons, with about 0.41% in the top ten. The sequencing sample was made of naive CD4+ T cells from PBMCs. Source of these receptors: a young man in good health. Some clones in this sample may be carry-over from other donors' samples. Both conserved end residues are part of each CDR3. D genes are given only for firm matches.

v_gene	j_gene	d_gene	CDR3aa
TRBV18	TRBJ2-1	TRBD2	CASSPGTSPEQFF
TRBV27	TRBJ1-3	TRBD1	CASSSQGVPGNTIYF
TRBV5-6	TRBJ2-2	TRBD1	CASRGQGGTGELFF
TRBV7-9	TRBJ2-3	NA	CASSTRLADTQYF
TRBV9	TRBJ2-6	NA	CASSPRTYSGANVLTF
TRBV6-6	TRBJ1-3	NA	CASSYGYGISGNTIYF
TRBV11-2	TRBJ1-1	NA	CASSHRTGVGVTEAFF
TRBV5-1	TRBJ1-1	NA	CASSLLDALNTEAFF
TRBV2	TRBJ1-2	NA	CASRQGLDYGYTF
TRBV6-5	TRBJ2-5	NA	CASRSVLGTQYF
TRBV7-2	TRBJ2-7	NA	CASSLLGSTYEQYF
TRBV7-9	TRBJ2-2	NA	CATPPRTANTGELFF
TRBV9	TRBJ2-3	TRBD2	CASSVRGRSTDTQYF
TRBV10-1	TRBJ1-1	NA	CASSPNRETTEAFF
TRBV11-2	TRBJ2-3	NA	CASSLGSLARWSTDTQYF
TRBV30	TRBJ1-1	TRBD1	CAWKRDRGLTEAFF
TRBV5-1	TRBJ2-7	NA	CASSLDPPAASYEQYF
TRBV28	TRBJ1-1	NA	CASSQTLNTEAFF
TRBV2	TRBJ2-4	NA	CASSRETKNIQYF
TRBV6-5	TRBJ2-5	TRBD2	CATGAGGKETQYF
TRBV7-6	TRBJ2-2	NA	CASSRGGTNTGELFF
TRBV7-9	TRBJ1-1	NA	CASSLGAGRMNTEAFF
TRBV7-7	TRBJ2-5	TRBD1	CASSNRQGAETQYF
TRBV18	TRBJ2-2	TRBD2	CASSPGLSGSTGELFF
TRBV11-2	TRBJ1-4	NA	CASSPFRSTNEKLFF
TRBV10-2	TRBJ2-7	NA	CASRAQTVAWGGNIVGEQYF
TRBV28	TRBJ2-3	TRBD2	CASRGAGGPGDTQYF
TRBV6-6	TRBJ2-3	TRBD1	CASSPGQGYSDTQYF
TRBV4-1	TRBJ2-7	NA	CASSQNTAVKYF
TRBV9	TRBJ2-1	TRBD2	CASSVGLAGDPNEQFF
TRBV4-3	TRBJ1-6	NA	CASSLMMGAVGDNSPLHF
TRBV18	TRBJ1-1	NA	CASSRDRNFEAFF
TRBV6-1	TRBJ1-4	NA	CASTKEGPREKLFF
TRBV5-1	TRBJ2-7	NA	CASSWGKVSSYEQYF
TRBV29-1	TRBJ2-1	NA	CSVDSRFFSSYNEQFF
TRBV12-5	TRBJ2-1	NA	CASGWGTGAYNEQFF
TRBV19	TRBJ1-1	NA	CASSIGGGSRKRNTEAFF
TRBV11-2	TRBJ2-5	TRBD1	CATKGTGHLWTQYF
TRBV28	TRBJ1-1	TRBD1	CGTAMNTEAFF
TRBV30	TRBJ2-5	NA	CAWSVGPGETQYF
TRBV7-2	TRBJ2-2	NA	CASRSPGSQVAGELFF
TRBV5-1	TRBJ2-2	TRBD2	CASSLMGLMNTGELFF
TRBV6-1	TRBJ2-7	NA	CATKQHWGDEQYF
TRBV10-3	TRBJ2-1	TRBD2	CATGATSSHEQFF
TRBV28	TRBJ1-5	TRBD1	CASSAGTGGNQPQHF
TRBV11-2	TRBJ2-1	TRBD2	CASSLSTSGRANEQFF
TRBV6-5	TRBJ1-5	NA	CASTLGRDQPQHF
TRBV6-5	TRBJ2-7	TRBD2	CASSYSGPGGEQYF
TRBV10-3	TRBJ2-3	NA	CAISDRSDTQYF
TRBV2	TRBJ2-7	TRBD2	CATIAGRFSYEQYF